Each of the 3 T cell receptor beta chains below was sequenced from the same sample in a study of regulatory T cells in long-lasting Graves disease. The sample's time point: newly diagnosed GD, antithyroid drugs for less than 3 months. Following extraction of RNA from PBMCs, that RNA was used to make the TCR library. The authors built TCR beta libraries using iRepertoire HTBI primers and Arm-PCR of CDR3 regions. TCRdb ran MiXCR on the multiplex PCR reads and lists one entry per CDR3 protein. Of 370,000 or so distinct CDR3 sequences in the sample, around 16% were seen once. These records were also assigned to another study, of T cells in Graves' hyperthyroidism and ophthalmopathy.

This specimen consisted of peripheral blood mononuclear cells (PBMCs), obtained at new diagnosis, from a patient treated with antithyroid drugs. The receptors shown here come from a woman under 30 with Graves disease.

In its sample, this clonotype was seen many times. The J gene is TRBJ2-7, the V gene TRBV20-1; D might be TRBD1 (6 bases). The CDR3 contains 12 residues. Germline-derived CDR1 and CDR2 are DFQATT and SNEGSKA (reference sequence). The CDR3 loop reads CSLRDTLYEQYF. In DNA, the CDR3 is TGCAGCCTTCGGGACACCCTTTACGAGCAGTACTTC.

At least ten counts were recorded for this clonotype. J is TRBJ2-7 and V is TRBV4-1, with D uncertain. V was pared by 4 bases and J by 6 bases, with 13 bases between. Germline CDR1 MGHRA, CDR2 YSYEKL. CDR3 length: 13 residues. CDR3 residues: CASSPSPPGEQYF. The CDR3 DNA sequence: TGCGCCAGCAGCCCCTCCCCCCCTGGCGAGCAGTACTTC.

The chain uses TRBV6-1 and TRBJ1-1; the D is unclear. The germline V gene has CDR1 MNHNS and CDR2 SASEGT. V lost 4 bases and J 4 bases, leaving 10 bases between the germline ends. The length of the CDR3 is 13 residues. CDR3 protein: CASSGTWGTEAFF. CDR3 nucleotides: TGTGCCAGCAGTGGGACGTGGGGCACTGAAGCTTTCTTT.